These T cell receptor beta chains were read from a single sample in a study of spatial heterogeneity in lung cancer. MiXCR, run by TCRdb on the 5' RACE reads, gives a single entry per CDR3 protein. Of some 20,000 distinct CDR3 sequences listed, 15% are singletons. The sample here was lung tumor tissue, taken at surgery. The receptors originated from a female donor with early-stage non-small cell lung cancer. The CDR3 runs from the conserved cysteine through the conserved F or W. D genes are given only for firm matches. Some rows have no size entry. The others give once, few or many, or a class for an expanded clone.

j_gene,v_gene,d_gene,abundance,CDR3nt,CDR3aa
TRBJ2-1,TRBV5-1,TRBD1,many,TGCGCCAGCAGCTTTATTCGTCGGGGACAGGGGACCGATGAGCAGTTCTTC,CASSFIRRGQGTDEQFF
TRBJ2-2,TRBV28,NA,NA,TGTGCCAGCAGTTTATTTCACCAGAACACCGGGGAGCTGTTTTTT,CASSLFHQNTGELFF
TRBJ2-1,TRBV20-1,NA,few,TGCAGTGCTAGAACGGGACTCGGCAATGAGCAGTTCTTC,CSARTGLGNEQFF
TRBJ2-7,TRBV13,NA,NA,TGTGCCAGCAGCTTATCAATGGGACCCCAGTACCACGAGCAGTACTTC,CASSLSMGPQYHEQYF
TRBJ2-7,TRBV5-1,NA,few,TGCGCCAGCAGCGCCGACTCGAAGTACGAGCAGTACTTC,CASSADSKYEQYF
TRBJ2-7,TRBV6-5,NA,many,TGTGCCAGCAGGACGGGGGACAAAAAGCGCGAGCAGTACTTC,CASRTGDKKREQYF
TRBJ2-6,TRBV14,TRBD1,many,TGTGCCAGCAGCCCGGGACAGGGGGTGGTCAACGTCCTGACTTTC,CASSPGQGVVNVLTF
TRBJ2-7,TRBV20-1,NA,many,TGCAGTGCTGGTAAACCCAGGACGGTAAGCTCCTACGAGCAGTACTTC,CSAGKPRTVSSYEQYF
TRBJ1-6,TRBV5-6,NA,many,TGTGCCAGCAGCTTGCGACTTAGGGATTCACCCCTCCACTTT,CASSLRLRDSPLHF
TRBJ2-7,TRBV25-1,TRBD1,NA,TGTGCCAGCAGAACAGGGGAACTAAATTCCATGTACTTC,CASRTGELNSMYF
TRBJ2-6,TRBV15,NA,many,TGTGCCACCAGCGGAGGGGGCGGGGCCAACGTCCTGACTTTC,CATSGGGGANVLTF
TRBJ2-1,TRBV28,TRBD2,NA,TGTGCCAGCAGTTCCCGAACAGGGGGACTAGCGGGAAGCTACCCCTCCTACAATGAGCAGTTCTTC,CASSSRTGGLAGSYPSYNEQFF
TRBJ2-3,TRBV5-1,TRBD2,NA,TGCGCCAGCAGCTTGACCGGGACTAGTCAGGTAGATACGCAGTATTTT,CASSLTGTSQVDTQYF
TRBJ2-1,TRBV9,NA,medium-sized,TGTGCCAGCAGCCAAAGGCCCGGTGGAGCCTACAATGAGCAGTTCTTC,CASSQRPGGAYNEQFF
TRBJ2-3,TRBV29-1,NA,many,TGCAGCGTAGACGGACGAACCTACGGTAATACGCAGTATTTT,CSVDGRTYGNTQYF
TRBJ2-1,TRBV20-1,NA,NA,TGCAGTGCTGGGGGGTGGGATGAGCAGTTCTTC,CSAGGWDEQFF
TRBJ2-7,TRBV27,TRBD1,few,TGTGCCAGCAGTTTATTTCCGGGACAGGGCGAGGAATCCTACGAGCAGTACTTC,CASSLFPGQGEESYEQYF
TRBJ2-7,TRBV28,NA,NA,TGTGCCAGCAGTTTAATAGGGACGGGCTACGAGCAGTACTTC,CASSLIGTGYEQYF
TRBJ2-1,TRBV12-3/TRBV12-4,NA,few,TGTGCCAGCAGTTTGGAACATTACAATGAGCAGTTCTTC,CASSLEHYNEQFF
TRBJ1-5,TRBV5-1,NA,many,TGCGCCAGCAGCCCGGGACAAGGTAGCAATCAGCCCCAGCATTTT,CASSPGQGSNQPQHF
TRBJ2-3,TRBV20-1,TRBD2,many,TGCAGTGCTAGCGTGACTAGCGGGAGGTCGGATACGCAGTATTTT,CSASVTSGRSDTQYF
TRBJ2-6,TRBV20-1,NA,few,TGCAGTGCTAGAGATCGACTGGGAACAATGGGATCTGGGGCCAACGTCCTGACTTTC,CSARDRLGTMGSGANVLTF
TRBJ2-1,TRBV23-1,NA,NA,TGCGCCAGCAGTCCCCGACGAAGGGACGATGTGGAGCAGTTCTTC,CASSPRRRDDVEQFF
TRBJ2-1,TRBV6-2/TRBV6-3,NA,NA,TGTGCCAGCAGCCCAACCGTAGGACGGCAGTTCTTC,CASSPTVGRQFF
TRBJ2-1,TRBV29-1,NA,NA,TGCAGCGGTGTAAGGCTCCAGGGCCATGAGCAGTTCTTC,CSGVRLQGHEQFF
TRBJ2-5,TRBV25-1,NA,many,TGTGCCAGCAGTGATTTTGTACAAGAGACCCAGTACTTC,CASSDFVQETQYF
TRBJ2-7,TRBV28,TRBD1,few,TGTGCCAGCAGTTCTGGGTGGGACAGGGGTTTGGTGAGTTACGAGCAGTACTTC,CASSSGWDRGLVSYEQYF
TRBJ2-2,TRBV27,TRBD2,NA,TGTGCCAGCAGGCCCAGCGGGAGGGTCGCCGGGGAGCTGTTTTTT,CASRPSGRVAGELFF
TRBJ2-7,TRBV10-3,NA,NA,TGTGCCATCAGTGACGCGAGTATAGAGCAGTACTTC,CAISDASIEQYF
TRBJ2-1,TRBV27,NA,many,TGTGCCAGCACTACTCAGGGGTCCTACAATGAGCAGTTCTTC,CASTTQGSYNEQFF
TRBJ1-1,TRBV29-1,NA,few,TGCAGCGTCAAGGGGACACAGAACACTGAAGCTTTCTTT,CSVKGTQNTEAFF
TRBJ2-3,TRBV20-1,NA,few,TGCAGTGCTAGAGATGGGTGGCGGCCCCACACAGATACGCAGTATTTT,CSARDGWRPHTDTQYF
TRBJ2-3,TRBV3-1,NA,many,TGTGCCAGCAGCCCTGGACATGTTTTTCCAGATACGCAGTATTTT,CASSPGHVFPDTQYF
TRBJ2-7,TRBV28,NA,NA,TGTGCCAGCAGTTTACCCTGGACCTACGAGCAGTACTTC,CASSLPWTYEQYF
TRBJ2-1,TRBV20-1,NA,NA,TGCAGTGCTACATTATCCCGGCGGGCGAATGAGCAGTTCTTC,CSATLSRRANEQFF
TRBJ2-3,TRBV6-5,NA,many,TGTGCCAGCAGTTACTCGGTGGATTCCACAGATACGCAGTATTTT,CASSYSVDSTDTQYF
TRBJ1-3,TRBV7-2,TRBD1,many,TGTGCCAGCAGCCACGGGACAGCCTCTGGAAACACCATATATTTT,CASSHGTASGNTIYF
TRBJ2-7,TRBV27,TRBD2,NA,TGTGCCAGCAGTACCCCTAGCGGGATCGTCTACGAGCAGTACTTC,CASSTPSGIVYEQYF
TRBJ2-1,TRBV7-8,TRBD2,medium-sized,TGTGCCAGCAGCTTAGGGGTTGGGCTAGCGGATCAGTTCTTC,CASSLGVGLADQFF
TRBJ2-7,TRBV20-1,NA,many,TGCAGTGCTGCTCCTAGGGCGATAGTGCAGTACTTC,CSAAPRAIVQYF